The 3 T cell receptor beta chains listed next were all sequenced from one sample in a study of response to subunit inactivated influenza vaccine (dated by TCRdb to the late 2010s). Library creation used RT-PCR. Sequencing took place on an Illumina HiSeq 2500. Through fastp at Q25 and MiXCR, TCRdb rebuilt clones from the public reads, retaining in-frame beta chains. Rows with a matching CDR3 protein are joined into one entry that keeps the most common DNA and genes. The sample data list 650,000 to 800,000 distinct CDR3 sequences, and around a sixth of these were observed just once. The ten largest clones take up 11% of the sample. The specimen was PBMCs from blood, collected about 5 days after vaccination. The receptor set was obtained from a man in his fifties who received an inactivated influenza vaccine. Donor details come from another sample of the same person, matched by shared clones.

V and J are TRBV24-1 and TRBJ2-1, with 12 positions matching TRBD2. This CDR3 spans 16 amino acids. V was clipped by 7 bases and J by 5 bases; unmatched bases: 8. Germline loops: CDR1 KGHDR, CDR2 SFDVKD. The CDR3 spells CATSPTSGGRNNEQFF. The CDR3 nucleotides read TGTGCCACCAGCCCGACTAGCGGGGGTAGGAACAATGAGCAGTTCTTC.

J is TRBJ2-5 and V is TRBV5-1, with TRBD2 identical over 7 bases. Trimming at V came to 4 bases and at J to 0 bases, leaving 6 bases not matched to a gene. This CDR3 has 15 amino acids. Germline V lookup: CDR1 SGHRS, CDR2 YFSETQ. The CDR3 nucleotides are TGCGCCAGCAGCCCAAGCGGGACGTACCAAGAGACCCAGTACTTC. It is translated as CASSPSGTYQETQYF.

This rearrangement joins TRBV6-6 to TRBJ2-3; D is undetermined. The V gene's germline CDR1 is MNHNY and CDR2 SVGAGI (reference sequence). The CDR3 covers 13 residues. Trimming left V 0 bases short and J 2 bases short, with 3 bases between. Written as DNA, the CDR3 is TGTGCCAGCAGTTACTCGCTCACAGATACGCAGTATTTT. Its protein product is CASSYSLTDTQYF.